Each of the 23 T cell receptor beta chains below was sequenced from the same sample in a study of blood T cell repertoires in COVID-19. Sequenced by immunoSEQ multiplex PCR; TCRdb stores in-frame clones only, minus some. The data contain over 250,000 clones, approximately 88% of them seen just once; the ten biggest clones take up 2.2%. The sequencing input was peripheral blood. These receptors all come from a man aged 50 to 60 with acute or convalescent COVID-19.

This chain connects TRBV6-4 to TRBJ1-2; 7 bases align to TRBD1. J gave up 12 bases and V 8 bases, and 9 bases lay outside the gene matches. The CDR3 is 11 amino acids. Germline V gene sequence: CDR1 MRHNA, CDR2 SNTAGT. The CDR3 DNA sequence: TGTGCCAGCCTACCACAGGGGAAGGACACCTTC. It is translated as CASLPQGKDTF.

The chain employs TRBV9 and TRBJ1-6, with 8 bases identical to TRBD1. Germline V gene sequence: CDR1 SGDLS, CDR2 YYNGEE. CDR3 length equals 16 residues. The J segment lost 7 bases and the V segment lost 0 bases, leaving 6 bases of the junction unmatched. In DNA form, the CDR3 reads TGTGCCAGCAGCGTAGATCCAGGGGGCGCCAATTCACCCCTCCACTTT. Its translation is CASSVDPGGANSPLHF. Drawing the rest from reference TRBV9 and TRBJ1-6, the complete variable domain is DSGVTQTPKHLITATGQRVTLRCSPRSGDLSVYWYQQSLDQGLQFLIQYYNGEERAKGNILERFSAQQFPDLHSELNLSSLELGDSALYFCASSVDPGGANSPLHFGNGTRLTVT.

The gene calls are TRBV29-1 and TRBJ2-3; D remains unclear. Germline CDR1 SQVTM, CDR2 ANQGSEA. CDR3 length: 12 amino acids. Deletions cut 3 bases from V and 8 bases from J, with 12 bases between. The CDR3, as DNA: TGCAGCGTTGATTTAGAAGATCTTACGCAGTATTTT. Protein sequence: CSVDLEDLTQYF.

The rearrangement links TRBV3-1 (or the pseudogene TRBV3-2) to TRBJ1-1; 9 bases map to TRBD1. Germline CDR1 and CDR2: LGHDT and YNNKEL (reference sequence). V lost 5 bases and J lost 11; bases outside the gene matches: 3. This CDR3 contains 11 residues. As DNA, the CDR3 is TGTGCCAGCAGCTCAACAGGGGGCGCTTTCTTT. It specifies CASSSTGGAFF.

This clone has just one count. A junction end diverges from the germline sequence, so it may reflect a read error. V usage is TRBV7-9 and J usage is TRBJ2-6, with 9 bases identical to TRBD1. This CDR3 is 17 amino acids long. Germline CDR1 reads SEHNR; CDR2 reads FQNEAQ (reference sequence). The CDR3 nucleotides are TGTGCCAGCAGCTCCGGGACAGGGTCGCGTGGGTCCAACGTCCTGACTTTC. Amino acids: CASSSGTGSRGSNVLTF.

The V gene is TRBV9, the J gene TRBJ2-5; 9 bases fit TRBD2. The CDR3 has 14 amino acids. The J segment lost 3 bases and the V segment lost 3 bases, leaving 3 bases of the junction unmatched. Germline CDR1 SGDLS, CDR2 YYNGEE. The CDR3 DNA sequence: TGTGCCAGCAGCGGTGTAGCGGGGGAAGAGACCCAGTACTTC. Amino acids: CASSGVAGEETQYF.

This clone was seen a single time. V is TRBV3-1 (or the pseudogene TRBV3-2) and J is TRBJ2-7; D is uncertain. The CDR3 extends over 12 amino acids. Germline-derived CDR1 and CDR2 are LGHDT and YNNKEL (reference sequence). The V gene lost 0 bases and the J gene lost 2 bases, with 2 bases spanning the gap. The CDR3 bases are TGTGCCAGCAGCCAAGATACCTACGAGCAGTACTTC. It translates to CASSQDTYEQYF.

The chain combines TRBV18 with TRBJ2-4; TRBD1 might be the D (5 bases). V was cut by 3 bases and J by 3 bases, with 9 bases left in between. Per germline, CDR1 KGHSH and CDR2 LQKENI. This CDR3 comprises 14 residues. The CDR3 region is CASSPRVVKNIQYF. In DNA form, the CDR3 reads TGTGCCAGCTCACCCAGGGTCGTCAAAAACATTCAGTACTTC.

This clone has just one count. This rearrangement joins TRBV2 to TRBJ1-1; 7 bases match TRBD1. The CDR3 runs 13 residues. Germline CDR1 is SNHLY and CDR2 is FYNNEI. V shed 7 bases, J shed 4 bases, and the junction held 6 bases outside the gene matches. In nucleotides, the CDR3 is TGTGCCAGCATCCTGGACAGGACCACTGAAGCTTTCTTT. Protein product: CASILDRTTEAFF.

V usage is TRBV7-3 and J usage is TRBJ1-2; D remains unclear. With 2 bases removed from V and 7 bases from J, the gap between germline ends came to 8 bases. The CDR3 runs 12 residues. The germline V gene encodes CDR1 SGHTA and CDR2 FQGTGA. CDR3 loop: CASSLVSLGYTF. The CDR3 coding sequence is TGTGCCAGCAGCTTAGTATCCCTTGGCTACACCTTC.

This clone was detected a few times. The chain is built from TRBV2 and TRBJ1-2, with a tentative D call TRBD1 (6 bases). This CDR3 is 12 amino acids long. V was pared by 3 bases and J by 8 bases, with 10 bases between. Germline CDR1 SNHLY, CDR2 FYNNEI. In DNA form, the CDR3 reads TGTGCCAGCAGTGAGGGGGGGCAGGGCTACACCTTC. Protein sequence: CASSEGGQGYTF.

With regard to this clone: Other DNA sequences of this sample code for an identical CDR3. The V call is TRBV5-4, the J call TRBJ2-5; 8 bases align to TRBD2. The V segment lost 0 bases and the J segment 2 bases; nucleotides outside the gene matches: 6. Germline lookup yields CDR1 SGHNT and CDR2 YYREEE (reference sequence). This CDR3 contains 16 residues. In nucleotides, the CDR3 is TGTGCCAGCAGCTTGGGTAGCGGGGCGTTTCAAGAGACCCAGTACTTC. Protein: CASSLGSGAFQETQYF.

The chain has TRBV2 and TRBJ1-1, with D hard to call. The CDR3 runs to 17 residues. V lost 3 bases to trimming and J lost 12 bases, with 29 bases between them. CDR1 is SNHLY and CDR2 is FYNNEI in the germline V gene. In DNA form, the CDR3 reads TGTGCCAGCAGTGAGCCCTTTAGCTACGCCCTCGACGACGCGTCTTTCTTT. Translating it yields CASSEPFSYALDDASFF.

This chain uses TRBV3-1 (or the pseudogene TRBV3-2) with TRBJ2-7, with a possible D match to TRBD2 (6 bases). In germline, CDR1 is LGHDT, CDR2 YNNKEL (reference sequence). The CDR3 has 15 residues. V lost 1 base and J lost 9, with 19 bases in between. The DNA for the CDR3 is TGTGCCAGCAGCCAAGGGGACTTTAGTGGCGTGAGGCAGTACTTC. It encodes CASSQGDFSGVRQYF.

The chain joins TRBV10-3 to TRBJ2-6; D not resolved. The V end lost 4 bases, the J end lost 0 bases, and 7 bases lay between the germline ends. Germline CDR1 is ENHRY and CDR2 is SYGVKD. CDR3 length: 15 residues. CDR3 DNA sequence: TGTGCCATCAGTGCCCCAGGCTCTGGGGCCAACGTCCTGACTTTC. Encoded protein: CAISAPGSGANVLTF.

V and J are TRBV30 and TRBJ2-5; 10 bases are a match to TRBD1. CDR3 length: 14 residues. CDR1 GTSNPN and CDR2 SVGIG come from the germline V gene (reference sequence). Trimming at V came to 0 bases and at J to 5 bases, leaving 3 bases not matched to a gene. The CDR3 DNA follows: TGTGCCTGGAGTGTGGGGACAGGGGATGAGACCCAGTACTTC. It is translated as CAWSVGTGDETQYF.

The chain is built from TRBV30 and TRBJ2-2, with D unresolved. There are 13 residues in the CDR3. V gave up 0 bases and J gave up 6 bases, with 8 bases separating them. Germline assignment: CDR1 GTSNPN and CDR2 SVGIG (reference sequence). CDR3: CAWSVYTPGELFF. The CDR3 DNA is TGTGCCTGGAGTGTGTACACCCCCGGGGAGCTGTTTTTT.

The chain combines TRBV19 with TRBJ2-3, with D uncertain. The germline V and J ends were trimmed by 3 bases and 2 bases, with 9 bases remaining between them. Germline V gene data show CDR1 as LNHDA and CDR2 as SQIVND (reference sequence). This CDR3 comprises 14 residues. The chain's CDR3 is CASSISRDTDTQYF. CDR3 in DNA: TGTGCCAGTAGTATCTCGAGAGACACAGATACGCAGTATTTT.

The J gene is TRBJ2-7, the V gene TRBV10-1; TRBD2 matches at 13 bases. Germline V lookup: CDR1 WNHNN, CDR2 SYGVQD (reference sequence). This CDR3 comprises 15 residues. With 4 bases clipped from V and 6 bases from J, the junction kept 6 bases outside the gene matches. Written as DNA, the CDR3 is TGCGCCAGCAGTGTCGGGACTAGCGGGGATACCGAGCAGTACTTC. Protein: CASSVGTSGDTEQYF.

The chain couples TRBV5-1 to TRBJ2-3, with a weak D call TRBD1 (5 bases). The CDR3 has 17 amino acids. V was shortened by 2 bases and J by 4 bases, with 20 bases between the two germline ends. The germline V gene encodes CDR1 SGHRS and CDR2 YFSETQ. Written as DNA, the CDR3 is TGCGCCAGCAGCTTCTCCAGCCTTGGGTCAGGGTCAGATACGCAGTATTTT. The encoded protein is CASSFSSLGSGSDTQYF.

V usage is TRBV5-1 and J usage is TRBJ1-4; 10 nucleotides line up with TRBD1. The V segment lost 0 bases and the J segment 6 bases; nucleotides outside the gene matches: 8. This CDR3 region has 17 residues. Germline V lookup: CDR1 SGHRS, CDR2 YFSETQ. The CDR3 coding sequence is TGCGCCAGCAGCTTGGGCCGGACCGGGACAGGGGATGAAAAACTGTTTTTT. Translation gives CASSLGRTGTGDEKLFF.

The V call is TRBV6-5, the J call TRBJ2-1, with D tentatively TRBD2 (6 bases). V lost 6 bases to trimming and J lost 0 bases, with 12 bases between them. Germline CDR1 is MNHEY and CDR2 is SVGAGI. This CDR3 region has 15 residues. The CDR3 DNA reads TGTGCCAGCAGAACACGGGGGAACTCCTACAATGAGCAGTTCTTC. It yields the protein CASRTRGNSYNEQFF.

The CDR3 is CASSSDRAAHYGYTF. The CDR3 DNA sequence: TGTGCCAGCAGCTCCGACAGGGCCGCTCACTATGGCTACACCTTC. The V and J genes are TRBV27 and TRBJ1-2; 7 bases agree with TRBD1. Germline CDR1 is MNHEY and CDR2 is SMNVEV (reference sequence). The CDR3 is 15 amino acids. V lost 6 bases and J lost 3; bases outside the gene matches: 10.